One sample yielded the 29 T cell receptor beta chains listed below, sequenced in a study of Ad26.COV2.S vaccination and SARS-CoV-2 variants. Using immunoSEQ multiplex PCR, the repertoire was profiled, and TCRdb retains in-frame clones only, with some absent. The profile shows roughly 100,000 clones, about 78% of them singletons. The specimen comprised peripheral blood, sampled after recovery from COVID-19. These receptors were taken from a human donor who had recovered from COVID-19.

This chain links TRBV6-2 or TRBV6-3 with TRBJ1-1, with D hard to call. The ends were cut back, 5 bases at V and 1 base at J, with 8 bases in the middle. CDR3 size: 13 residues. From germline, CDR1 is MNHEY and CDR2 SVGEGT. Written as DNA, the CDR3 is TGTGCCAGCAGTAAAGAGGAGAACACTGAAGCTTTCTTT. Its protein is CASSKEENTEAFF.

This clone is a singleton in its sample. The rearrangement links TRBV29-1 to TRBJ2-7, with TRBD1 identical over 7 bases. Germline CDR1 SQVTM, CDR2 ANQGSEA. Trimming at V came to 7 bases and at J to 4 bases, leaving 10 bases not matched to a gene. The CDR3 has 13 amino acids. CDR3 protein: CSALTGPGYEQYF. The CDR3 DNA reads TGCAGCGCCTTGACAGGGCCAGGGTACGAGCAGTACTTC.

This clone has a handful of counts. CDR3 in DNA: TGTGCCAGCAGCTTGAACAGGGGGTCCTATGGCTACACCTTC. As protein: CASSLNRGSYGYTF. This chain uses TRBV5-4 with TRBJ1-2; 8 bases map to TRBD1. V dropped 1 base and J dropped 4; count of bases not matched to a gene: 3. Germline V gene sequence: CDR1 SGHNT, CDR2 YYREEE (reference sequence). CDR3 size: 14 residues.

The chain combines TRBV6-5 with TRBJ1-2; 10 bases match TRBD1. The CDR3 contains 14 residues. Trimming removed 6 bases from V and 7 bases from J; junction bases left unmatched: 8. Germline values: CDR1 MNHEY, CDR2 SVGAGI. The CDR3 loop reads CASRRGQGGSGYTF. In nucleotides, the CDR3 is TGTGCCAGCAGAAGAGGACAGGGGGGGAGTGGCTACACCTTC.

The chain couples TRBV28 to TRBJ1-1; D gene unclear. The germline CDR1 and CDR2 sequences are MDHEN and SYDVKM. V was trimmed by 2 bases and J by 5 bases, leaving 12 bases between them. This CDR3 is built from 14 residues. CDR3 loop: CASSLIGGRTEAFF. The CDR3 DNA sequence: TGTGCCAGCAGTTTAATTGGCGGTCGGACTGAAGCTTTCTTT.

This clone turned up a few times. The rearrangement uses TRBV2 and TRBJ1-1, with 9 bases lining up with TRBD1. Germline V gene data show CDR1 as SNHLY and CDR2 as FYNNEI. With 8 bases clipped from V and 2 bases from J, the junction kept 3 bases outside the gene matches. CDR3 length equals 13 residues. CDR3 loop: CASVTGGNTEAFF. CDR3 coding DNA: TGTGCCAGCGTAACAGGGGGCAACACTGAAGCTTTCTTT.

This chain links TRBV5-1 with TRBJ1-2; perhaps TRBD1 as D (6 bases). CDR3 size: 14 residues. Trimming left V 0 bases short and J 6 bases short, with 12 bases between. Germline V CDR1 and CDR2: SGHRS, YFSETQ. CDR3 DNA sequence: TGCGCCAGCAGCTTGGAACAGGGAAGAGATGGCTACACCTTC. Translating gives CASSLEQGRDGYTF. Complete variable domain (other parts from reference TRBV5-1 and TRBJ1-2): KAGVTQTPRYLIKTRGQQVTLSCSPISGHRSVSWYQQTPGQGLQFLFEYFSETQRNKGNFPGRFSGRQFSNSRSEMNVSTLELGDSALYLCASSLEQGRDGYTFGSGTRLTVV.

This clone has just one count. This rearrangement joins TRBV25-1 to TRBJ1-1; no reliable D call. CDR1 is MGHDK, CDR2 SYGVNS, per germline. V lost 2 bases and J 3 bases, leaving 13 bases between the germline ends. This CDR3 has 15 amino acids. The CDR3 nucleotides read TGTGCCAGCAGTGAACTGTATGAGGGTGACACTGAAGCTTTCTTT. It is translated as CASSELYEGDTEAFF. Drawing the rest from reference TRBV25-1 and TRBJ1-1, the complete variable domain is EADIYQTPRYLVIGTGKKITLECSQTMGHDKMYWYQQDPGMELHLIHYSYGVNSTEKGDLSSESTVSRIRTEHFPLTLESARPSHTSQYLCASSELYEGDTEAFFGQGTRLTVV.

The genes are TRBV5-1 and TRBJ2-1; tentative D call: TRBD2 (5 bases). CDR1 is SGHRS and CDR2 is YFSETQ in the germline V gene. The CDR3 sequence is 15 residues long. V lost 4 bases and J lost 4, with 15 bases in between. The CDR3 coding sequence is TGCGCCAGCAGCACTGGACTTCCGGGATACAATGAGCAGTTCTTC. It specifies CASSTGLPGYNEQFF.

CDR3 DNA sequence: TGTGCCAGCAGCCTGACTAGCGGGGGGGATGATACGCAGTATTTT. It encodes CASSLTSGGDDTQYF. The chain uses TRBV7-9 and TRBJ2-3, with 14 nucleotides matching TRBD2. The J segment lost 6 bases and the V segment lost 5 bases, leaving 4 bases of the junction unmatched. Germline CDR1 SEHNR, CDR2 FQNEAQ (reference sequence). The CDR3 is 15 amino acids.

Only one count was recorded for this clone. This chain uses TRBV9 with TRBJ1-1; TRBD1 aligns across 8 bases. The CDR3 length is 14 residues. Trimming removed 4 bases from V and 3 bases from J; junction bases left unmatched: 5. Germline CDR1 SGDLS, CDR2 YYNGEE. The CDR3, as DNA: TGTGCCAGCAGCCCGTCGACAGGGGACACTGAAGCTTTCTTT. This translates into CASSPSTGDTEAFF.

The chain is built from TRBV5-4 and TRBJ2-5; no definite D call. CDR3 length: 14 amino acids. Germline-derived CDR1 and CDR2 are SGHNT and YYREEE (reference sequence). Trimming pared 1 base from V and 3 bases from J, leaving 10 bases between. CDR3 in amino acids: CASSLFHRKETQYF. CDR3 DNA: TGTGCCAGCAGCTTGTTTCACAGAAAAGAGACCCAGTACTTC. Looking up the rest from reference TRBV5-4 and TRBJ2-5 gives the full variable domain: ETGVTQSPTHLIKTRGQQVTLRCSSQSGHNTVSWYQQALGQGPQFIFQYYREEENGRGNFPPRFSGLQFPNYSSELNVNALELDDSALYLCASSLFHRKETQYFGPGTRLLVL.

In this sample, this clone turned up a few times. This chain links TRBV6-2 or TRBV6-3 with TRBJ1-1; D not resolved. The CDR3 totals 11 residues. The germline V gene encodes CDR1 MNHEY and CDR2 SVGEGT. Trimming removed 4 bases from V and 6 bases from J, with 6 bases in between. The CDR3 spells CASSFYSEAFF. CDR3 bases: TGTGCCAGCAGTTTTTATTCTGAAGCTTTCTTT.

The chain couples TRBV6-1 to TRBJ1-4; the match to TRBD1 covers 7 bases. The junction had 6 bases not matched to a gene; V was cut back by 3 bases and J by 5 bases. The germline CDR1 and CDR2 sequences are MNHNS and SASEGT. CDR3 length equals 15 residues. This CDR3 is CASSDPTGTNEKLFF. DNA of the CDR3: TGTGCCAGCAGTGACCCGACAGGGACCAATGAAAAACTGTTTTTT.

J is TRBJ2-7 and V is TRBV19; 8 nucleotides agree with TRBD2. The CDR3 spans 14 residues. Germline loops: CDR1 LNHDA, CDR2 SQIVND (reference sequence). V dropped 3 bases and J dropped 4; count of bases not matched to a gene: 5. Written as DNA, the CDR3 is TGTGCCAGTAGTATCCGGGAGGGAGGGTACGAGCAGTACTTC. The encoded protein is CASSIREGGYEQYF.

J is TRBJ1-2 and V is TRBV6-2 or TRBV6-3; a possible D gene is TRBD1 (5 bases). Per germline, CDR1 MNHEY and CDR2 SVGEGT. V was trimmed by 3 bases and J by 7 bases, leaving 18 bases between them. This CDR3 is built from 15 residues. In nucleotides, the CDR3 is TGTGCCAGCAGTTATGGGGGGAGTCGGTCAACTGGCTACACCTTC. It encodes CASSYGGSRSTGYTF.

The chain employs TRBV29-1 and TRBJ1-1; tentative D call: TRBD1 (5 bases). Germline values: CDR1 SQVTM, CDR2 ANQGSEA. CDR3 length equals 14 residues. Trimming removed 2 bases at V and 0 bases at J, with 10 bases between. DNA for the CDR3: TGCAGCGTTGAAATGGGGCTTCTGAACACTGAAGCTTTCTTT. It is translated as CSVEMGLLNTEAFF.

The V gene is TRBV5-1, the J gene TRBJ1-1, with 11 positions matching TRBD1. CDR1 is SGHRS, CDR2 YFSETQ, per germline. The J segment lost 4 bases and the V segment lost 5 bases, leaving 7 bases of the junction unmatched. CDR3 size: 15 residues. CDR3 nucleotide sequence: TGCGCCAGCAGGGGGGACAGGGGGACGAGCACTGAAGCTTTCTTT. Its translation: CASRGDRGTSTEAFF. The full variable domain, completed using reference TRBV5-1 and TRBJ1-1, is KAGVTQTPRYLIKTRGQQVTLSCSPISGHRSVSWYQQTPGQGLQFLFEYFSETQRNKGNFPGRFSGRQFSNSRSEMNVSTLELGDSALYLCASRGDRGTSTEAFFGQGTRLTVV.

This clone has a single count. The chain carries TRBV7-2 and TRBJ2-1; TRBD1 agrees at 8 bases. The CDR3 consists of 17 residues. With V trimmed by 1 base and J by 7 bases, 12 bases remained unmatched. The V gene's germline CDR1 is SGHTA and CDR2 FQGNSA. The CDR3 DNA reads as TGTGCCAGCAGCTTAGGGGCGGGCAGGGGGCGAGGGAATGAGCAGTTCTTC. Its translation is CASSLGAGRGRGNEQFF.

V is TRBV2 and J is TRBJ1-1, with D unresolved. The V gene lost 5 bases and the J gene lost 5 bases, with 15 bases spanning the gap. Germline V CDR1 and CDR2: SNHLY, FYNNEI. This CDR3 is 14 amino acids long. The CDR3 here is CASSSFVLETEAFF. CDR3 sequence (DNA): TGTGCCAGCAGTTCCTTCGTCCTGGAGACTGAAGCTTTCTTT.

The chain recombines TRBV5-1 with TRBJ2-1, with 7 nucleotides matching TRBD1. The CDR3 covers 16 residues. Germline lookup yields CDR1 SGHRS and CDR2 YFSETQ. With V trimmed by 5 bases and J by 0 bases, 8 bases remained unmatched. This CDR3 reads CASSPKTGYSYNEQFF. The CDR3 DNA reads as TGCGCCAGCAGTCCCAAGACAGGGTACTCCTACAATGAGCAGTTCTTC.

The CDR3 DNA follows: TGCGCCAGCAGCGAATTGGAATCAGGGGCTGGTGGAAACACCATATATTTT. Translating gives CASSELESGAGGNTIYF. The chain couples TRBV5-1 to TRBJ1-3, with D perhaps TRBD1 (6 bases). V was pared by 4 bases and J by 3 bases, with 20 bases between. In germline, CDR1 is SGHRS, CDR2 YFSETQ. This CDR3 is built from 17 residues. The entire variable domain, with the rest obtained from reference TRBV5-1 and TRBJ1-3, is as follows: KAGVTQTPRYLIKTRGQQVTLSCSPISGHRSVSWYQQTPGQGLQFLFEYFSETQRNKGNFPGRFSGRQFSNSRSEMNVSTLELGDSALYLCASSELESGAGGNTIYFGEGSWLTVV.

The chain is built from TRBV2 and TRBJ1-1; D remains ambiguous. V was clipped by 2 bases and J by 10 bases, with 14 bases between them. Per the germline V gene, CDR1 is SNHLY and CDR2 is FYNNEI. The CDR3 length is 13 residues. CDR3 coding DNA: TGTGCCAGCAGTGAAACGACCTGGGCGGGAGCTTTCTTT. The encoded protein is CASSETTWAGAFF.

This clone was detected ten times or more. This chain uses TRBV5-4 with TRBJ2-3; 8 nucleotides align to TRBD1. V was clipped by 4 bases and J by 3 bases; unmatched bases: 7. Per germline, CDR1 SGHNT and CDR2 YYREEE (reference sequence). This CDR3 is 15 amino acids long. The DNA for the CDR3 is TGTGCCAGCAGCCTTTGGACAGGGCGGACAGATACGCAGTATTTT. This gives the protein CASSLWTGRTDTQYF.

The chain is built from TRBV25-1 and TRBJ1-6; 7 bases line up with TRBD1. The CDR3 extends over 16 amino acids. V lost 5 bases and J lost 13; bases outside the gene matches: 17. Per the germline V gene, CDR1 is MGHDK and CDR2 is SYGVNS. The CDR3 loop is CASSSGGQAKKDPLHF. The CDR3 DNA reads TGTGCCAGCAGTTCAGGTGGACAGGCTAAGAAAGATCCCCTCCACTTT.

This chain connects TRBV19 to TRBJ1-2; TRBD1 is a possible D gene (6 bases). Germline loops: CDR1 LNHDA, CDR2 SQIVND (reference sequence). The CDR3 consists of 15 residues. V shed 8 bases and J shed 5 bases, with 21 bases lying between them. The CDR3 region has the DNA TGTGCCAGTGCTCAATTGCGGGGGCGCATGTATGGCTACACCTTC. Amino acids: CASAQLRGRMYGYTF.

V is TRBV4-1 and J is TRBJ2-1, with TRBD1 as a possible D gene (6 bases). V lost 0 bases to trimming and J lost 5 bases, with 11 bases between them. The germline V gene has CDR1 MGHRA and CDR2 YSYEKL. The CDR3 is made up of 15 amino acids. The CDR3 DNA reads TGCGCCAGCAGCCAAGAGTGGACAGCGGACAATGAGCAGTTCTTC. Translation: CASSQEWTADNEQFF.

The chain has TRBV24-1 and TRBJ1-2; TRBD1 matches at 10 bases. The CDR3 extends over 16 amino acids. CDR1 and CDR2 (germline): KGHDR, SFDVKD. V lost 4 bases to trimming and J lost 0 bases; unmatched junction nucleotides: 4. The CDR3 reads CATSEGTGASNYGYTF. The CDR3 DNA reads TGTGCCACCAGTGAGGGGACAGGGGCGTCTAACTATGGCTACACCTTC.

Regarding this clone: A junction boundary mismatches the germline segment, possibly from a read error. In DNA form, the CDR3 reads TGTGCCGGCAGCTTAGGCACGAACACCGGGGAGCTGTTTTTT. Encoded protein: CAGSLGTNTGELFF. The chain has TRBV11-3 and TRBJ2-2; no definite D call. The CDR3 is made up of 14 amino acids. Germline CDR1 SGHNT, CDR2 YENEEA.